Below are 18 T cell receptor beta chains sequenced from a single sample in a study of shared clonotypes between healthy human individuals. Here immunoSEQ multiplex PCR was the method, and the copy in TCRdb shows in-frame clones only, minus some. This table has more than 2 million clones, 95% appearing once. Sequencing used naive CD4+ T cells sorted from blood. Regarding subset: CD45RA+ positively selected. Source of these receptors: a man aged 18 to 35 in good health.

This rearrangement joins TRBV6-1 to TRBJ1-5; 7 bases map to TRBD1. The V segment lost 6 bases and the J segment 3 bases; nucleotides outside the gene matches: 8. This CDR3 has 15 residues. Germline CDR1 and CDR2: MNHNS and SASEGT. The CDR3 sequence is CASRRGDRDNQPQHF. The CDR3 DNA follows: TGTGCCAGCAGGCGTGGAGACAGGGACAATCAGCCCCAGCATTTT.

In regard to this clone: A read error is possible here, since a much larger clone lies one base away. Additional DNA sequences in this sample encode the identical CDR3. The rearrangement links TRBV5-8 to TRBJ1-1, with 10 nucleotides matching TRBD1. The CDR3 runs to 14 residues. Germline V CDR1 and CDR2: SGHTS, YDEGEE. The CDR3 region is CASSWDRGGTEAFF. In DNA, the CDR3 is TGCGCCAGCAGCTGGGACAGGGGCGGCACTGAAGCTTTCTTT.

This chain joins TRBV30 and TRBJ2-3, with D perhaps TRBD1 (5 bases). V was shortened by 5 bases and J by 4 bases, with 10 bases between the two germline ends. Looked up from germline, CDR1 is GTSNPN and CDR2 is SVGIG (reference sequence). The length of the CDR3 is 12 residues. The chain's CDR3 is CAWGARSDTQYF. The CDR3 bases are TGTGCCTGGGGGGCTAGGTCAGATACGCAGTATTTT.

The V gene is TRBV19, the J gene TRBJ2-7; D may be TRBD1 or TRBD2 (5 bases each). The CDR3 is 15 residues long. Trimming left V 6 bases short and J 4 bases short, with 19 bases between. Germline CDR1 is LNHDA and CDR2 is SQIVND (reference sequence). In nucleotides, the CDR3 is TGTGCCAGTAGCGTCCTCGGGACGGGGCCTTACGAGCAGTACTTC. Translation gives CASSVLGTGPYEQYF.

This chain joins TRBV7-9 and TRBJ2-2; no definite D call. CDR3 length: 15 amino acids. Germline CDR1 and CDR2: SEHNR and FQNEAQ (reference sequence). The V and J ends lost 5 bases and 4 bases respectively, with 14 bases between them. The chain's CDR3 is CASSLDLFGTGELFF. In DNA form, the CDR3 reads TGTGCCAGCAGCCTCGACTTGTTCGGCACCGGGGAGCTGTTTTTT.

The chain recombines TRBV4-3 with TRBJ2-1; D unclear. Looked up from germline, CDR1 is LGHNA and CDR2 is YSLEER. V was cut by 0 bases and J by 13 bases, with 10 bases left in between. The CDR3 totals 12 residues. CDR3 in DNA: TGCGCCAGCAGCCAAGATAGGGTTATACAGTTCTTC. Its protein product is CASSQDRVIQFF.

This chain uses TRBV14 with TRBJ2-7, with TRBD1 matching 7 bases. Looked up from germline, CDR1 is SGHDN and CDR2 is FVKESK. The CDR3 has 13 residues. The V gene end was trimmed by 5 bases and the J gene end by 3 bases; junction bases not matched to a gene: 4. The CDR3 sequence: CASSRGQGYEQYF. The CDR3 nucleotides are TGTGCCAGCAGCAGGGGGCAAGGCTACGAGCAGTACTTC.

J is TRBJ1-4 and V is TRBV30; D possibly corresponds to TRBD1 (5 bases). This CDR3 spans 13 amino acids. CDR1 and CDR2 (germline): GTSNPN, SVGIG (reference sequence). The V end lost 5 bases, the J end lost 6 bases, and 13 bases lay between the germline ends. The CDR3 region is CAWDEGGDEKLFF. The CDR3 DNA follows: TGTGCCTGGGACGAAGGAGGGGATGAAAAACTGTTTTTT.

V and J are TRBV30 and TRBJ2-3, with a possible D match to TRBD1 (5 bases). Trimming left V 1 base short and J 2 bases short, with 13 bases between. Germline-derived CDR1 and CDR2 are GTSNPN and SVGIG (reference sequence). This CDR3 is 15 amino acids long. The CDR3 DNA reads TGTGCCTGGAGTGGCCTCAGGGTCCCCACAGATACGCAGTATTTT. Amino acids: CAWSGLRVPTDTQYF.

The chain joins TRBV7-6 to TRBJ1-6; the match to TRBD1 covers 9 bases. This CDR3 region has 15 residues. The germline V gene encodes CDR1 SGHVS and CDR2 FNYEAQ. V shed 1 base and J 11 bases; nucleotides not matched to a gene: 6. CDR3 sequence (DNA): TGTGCCAGCAGCTTAGGGGACAGGGTTACGGCACCCCTCCACTTT. Its protein product is CASSLGDRVTAPLHF.

This clone was recorded only once. The rearrangement joins TRBV29-1 to TRBJ1-4; D not resolved. The length of the CDR3 is 12 residues. Germline CDR1 and CDR2: SQVTM and ANQGSEA. V was trimmed by 4 bases and J by 7 bases, leaving 10 bases between them. CDR3 DNA: TGCAGCGTTGGGAGATCGGGTGAAAAACTGTTTTTT. This gives the protein CSVGRSGEKLFF.

This rearrangement joins TRBV10-3 to TRBJ2-1, with D uncertain. Germline V lookup: CDR1 ENHRY, CDR2 SYGVKD. With 2 bases removed from V and 8 bases from J, the gap between germline ends came to 4 bases. CDR3 length equals 11 residues. The CDR3 nucleotides are TGTGCCATCAGTGAGGGATATGAGCAGTTCTTC. It specifies CAISEGYEQFF.

A word on this clone: Other DNA sequences in this specimen translate into the identical CDR3. The chain is built from TRBV19 and TRBJ2-7; a possible D gene is TRBD1 (6 bases). The length of the CDR3 is 13 residues. Between the trimmed V and J ends, which lost 1 base and 5 bases, there was a span of 9 bases. Germline V gene data show CDR1 as LNHDA and CDR2 as SQIVND (reference sequence). This chain's CDR3 is CASSIGGGNEQYF. DNA of the CDR3: TGTGCCAGTAGTATAGGAGGGGGTAACGAGCAGTACTTC.

The V gene is TRBV7-2, the J gene TRBJ2-7; TRBD2 might be the D (7 bases). Trimming took 5 bases from V and 7 from J, leaving 18 bases between them. There are 14 residues in the CDR3. The V gene's germline CDR1 is SGHTA and CDR2 FQGNSA. The CDR3 loop is CASSRGDGGQEQYF. The CDR3 coding sequence is TGTGCCAGCAGCCGGGGGGATGGGGGCCAAGAGCAGTACTTC.

This sequence joins TRBV5-1 and TRBJ2-6; D possibly corresponds to TRBD1 (5 bases). Germline assignment: CDR1 SGHRS and CDR2 YFSETQ. The CDR3 is 15 amino acids. V dropped 3 bases and J dropped 0 bases, with 7 bases sitting between them. CDR3 nucleotide sequence: TGCGCCAGCAGCTCACAGGTCTCTGGGGCCAACGTCCTGACTTTC. Amino acids: CASSSQVSGANVLTF. The entire variable domain, with the rest obtained from reference TRBV5-1 and TRBJ2-6, is as follows: KAGVTQTPRYLIKTRGQQVTLSCSPISGHRSVSWYQQTPGQGLQFLFEYFSETQRNKGNFPGRFSGRQFSNSRSEMNVSTLELGDSALYLCASSSQVSGANVLTFGAGSRLTVL.

On this clone: Other DNA sequences within the sample encode an identical CDR3. The genes are TRBV18 and TRBJ2-3; D gene ambiguous. The CDR3 is made up of 15 amino acids. Trimming removed 2 bases at V and 0 bases at J, with 9 bases between. In germline, CDR1 is KGHSH, CDR2 LQKENI. The chain's CDR3 is CASSPITASTDTQYF. The CDR3 region has the DNA TGTGCCAGCTCACCAATCACCGCTAGCACAGATACGCAGTATTTT. The whole variable domain, filled in from reference TRBV18 and TRBJ2-3, reads NAGVMQNPRHLVRRRGQEARLRCSPMKGHSHVYWYRQLPEEGLKFMVYLQKENIIDESGMPKERFSAEFPKEGPSILRIQQVVRGDSAAYFCASSPITASTDTQYFGPGTRLTVL.

This clone was detected once. The V call is TRBV29-1, the J call TRBJ2-2; D gene uncertain. The CDR3 extends over 12 amino acids. Between the trimmed V and J ends, which lost 0 bases and 8 bases, there was a span of 7 bases. From germline, CDR1 is SQVTM and CDR2 ANQGSEA. The CDR3 spells CSVEDLPGELFF. CDR3 bases: TGCAGCGTTGAAGATCTTCCAGGGGAGCTGTTTTTT.

A note on this clone: It may be a read error: a sequence one base away is much more abundant. This chain uses TRBV6-5 with TRBJ1-5, with TRBD1 identical over 9 bases. V lost 5 bases and J lost 6; bases outside the gene matches: 5. Germline V gene lookup returns CDR1 MNHEY and CDR2 SVGAGI. The CDR3 contains 14 residues. DNA for the CDR3: TGTGCCAGCAGTCAACAGGGGGCTAGTCAGCCCCAGCATTTT. Translated, it gives CASSQQGASQPQHF.